This T cell receptor (beta chain) is from a study of blood T cell repertoires in COVID-19. Original analysis: The authors estimated nucleated cell counts from reference gene primer amplification. Assay used: immunoSEQ multiplex PCR; TCRdb lists only in-frame clones, some missing. V, J and clone size are those of that table, while D and trimming were read from the DNA. Among hundreds of thousands of clones listed, approximately 90% were seen once. This study enrolled people aged 18 to 89 from about 24 US geographic areas. Donors were grouped by their self-reported clinical history. Either two negative PCRs, clearance, or symptom resolution qualified Cohort 3 donors as recovered. The CDR3 loop spans 17 amino acids. Germline V gives CDR1 SGHAT, CDR2 FQNNGV. J lost 2 bases, V lost 4 bases, and 11 bases had no gene match.

The J gene is TRBJ1-3, the V gene TRBV11-2, with 7 bases fitting TRBD1. The source of this sequence is a man aged 25 to 40 who had recovered from COVID-19. The sequenced sample was PBMCs or T cells enriched from blood (not recorded which). The CDR3 sequence is CASSSTYGQVTGNTIYF. DNA of the CDR3: TGTGCCAGCAGCTCTACCTACGGACAGGTTACTGGAAACACCATATATTTT.